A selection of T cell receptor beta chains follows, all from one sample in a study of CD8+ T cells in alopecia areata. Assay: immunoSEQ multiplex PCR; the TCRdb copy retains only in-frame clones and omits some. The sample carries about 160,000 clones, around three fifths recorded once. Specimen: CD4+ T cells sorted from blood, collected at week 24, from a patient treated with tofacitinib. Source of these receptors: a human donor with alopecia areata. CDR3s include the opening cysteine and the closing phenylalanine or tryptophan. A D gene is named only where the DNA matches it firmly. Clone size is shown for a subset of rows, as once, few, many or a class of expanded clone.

cdr3_aa: CSVEGTLRFF
cdr3_nt: TGCAGCGTTGAAGGGACTTTAAGGTTCTTC
v_call: TRBV29-1
clone_size: .
d_call: .
j_call: TRBJ2-1

cdr3_aa: CASSLRTVGGTEAFF
cdr3_nt: TGCGCCAGCAGCTTGAGGACGGTCGGGGGAACTGAAGCTTTCTTT
v_call: TRBV5-1
clone_size: once
d_call: .
j_call: TRBJ1-1

cdr3_aa: CAWTFLGEQYF
cdr3_nt: TGTGCCTGGACGTTTCTTGGCGAGCAGTACTTC
v_call: TRBV30
clone_size: once
d_call: .
j_call: TRBJ2-7

cdr3_aa: CSVGTGASNQPQHF
cdr3_nt: TGCAGCGTTGGGACAGGGGCTAGCAATCAGCCCCAGCATTTT
v_call: TRBV29-1
clone_size: .
d_call: TRBD1
j_call: TRBJ1-5

cdr3_aa: CASKRDSSNQPQHF
cdr3_nt: TGTGCCAGCAAGCGGGACAGCTCAAATCAGCCCCAGCATTTT
v_call: TRBV6-1
clone_size: .
d_call: TRBD1
j_call: TRBJ1-5

cdr3_aa: CSATSRGKNIQYF
cdr3_nt: TGCAGCGCAACGTCCAGGGGCAAAAACATTCAGTACTTC
v_call: TRBV29-1
clone_size: few
d_call: .
j_call: TRBJ2-4

cdr3_aa: CSVGLRDRGYGYTF
cdr3_nt: TGCAGCGTTGGCCTCCGGGACAGGGGATATGGCTACACCTTC
v_call: TRBV29-1
clone_size: .
d_call: TRBD1
j_call: TRBJ1-2

cdr3_aa: CASSLVVATPNYGYTF
cdr3_nt: TGTGCCAGCAGCTTGGTAGTGGCAACCCCTAACTATGGCTACACCTTC
v_call: TRBV5-6
clone_size: .
d_call: .
j_call: TRBJ1-2

cdr3_aa: CASSELRPGNTGELFF
cdr3_nt: TGTGCCAGCAGTGAACTAAGGCCCGGAAACACCGGGGAGCTGTTTTTT
v_call: TRBV2
clone_size: few
d_call: .
j_call: TRBJ2-2

cdr3_aa: CSATGTQRTGELFF
cdr3_nt: TGCAGCGCAACCGGGACCCAGAGGACCGGGGAGCTGTTTTTT
v_call: TRBV29-1
clone_size: .
d_call: .
j_call: TRBJ2-2

cdr3_aa: CASSITPVGLGVQEQYF
cdr3_nt: TGTGCCAGTAGTATAACCCCCGTCGGTCTTGGGGTACAGGAGCAGTACTTC
v_call: TRBV19
clone_size: .
d_call: .
j_call: TRBJ2-7

cdr3_aa: CASRGDRENEQYF
cdr3_nt: TGCGCCAGCAGGGGGGACAGGGAAAACGAGCAGTACTTC
v_call: TRBV5-1
clone_size: once
d_call: TRBD1
j_call: TRBJ2-7

cdr3_aa: CSVADRFETQYF
cdr3_nt: TGCAGCGTTGCGGACAGGTTTGAGACCCAGTACTTC
v_call: TRBV29-1
clone_size: .
d_call: TRBD1
j_call: TRBJ2-5

cdr3_aa: CAWSVLAQNTGELFF
cdr3_nt: TGTGCCTGGAGTGTACTAGCACAGAACACCGGGGAGCTGTTTTTT
v_call: TRBV30
clone_size: .
d_call: .
j_call: TRBJ2-2

cdr3_aa: CASSPQGTGNTIYF
cdr3_nt: TGTGCCAGCTCACCGCAGGGGACTGGAAACACCATATATTTT
v_call: TRBV18
clone_size: .
d_call: .
j_call: TRBJ1-3

cdr3_aa: CASSLSGQGNYGYTF
cdr3_nt: TGCGCCAGCAGCTTATCGGGACAGGGGAACTATGGCTACACCTTC
v_call: TRBV5-1
clone_size: once
d_call: TRBD1
j_call: TRBJ1-2